This entry lists 5 T cell receptor beta chains sequenced from one sample in a study of blood T cell repertoires in COVID-19. The data were produced by immunoSEQ multiplex PCR, yet TCRdb's version contains in-frame clones alone and is incomplete. The sample holds about 76,000 clones; over 70% are singletons and the top ten take 5% to 6.5%. Sequencing was carried out using peripheral blood. Every receptor here comes from a man in his fifties or sixties with active COVID-19.

This clone was observed once. The V gene is TRBV4-1, the J gene TRBJ2-5; 8 bases match TRBD2. The CDR3 contains 13 residues. Germline V gene sequence: CDR1 MGHRA, CDR2 YSYEKL. V gave up 4 bases and J gave up 5 bases; unmatched junction bases: 3. The CDR3 nucleotides read TGCGCCAGCAGCCCCGGGACTAGGGAGACCCAGTACTTC. Its protein is CASSPGTRETQYF.

A few counts support this clone. V and J are TRBV7-2 and TRBJ2-3; 8 bases map to TRBD1. The CDR3 spans 14 residues. Germline CDR1 SGHTA, CDR2 FQGNSA. After removal of 3 bases from V and 1 base from J, the junction contained 0 bases not matched to a gene. CDR3 protein: CASSLTGGTDTQYF. In DNA, the CDR3 is TGTGCCAGCAGCTTGACAGGGGGCACAGATACGCAGTATTTT.

The chain employs TRBV11-3 and TRBJ2-5, with a tentative D call TRBD2 (6 bases). Germline loops: CDR1 SGHNT, CDR2 YENEEA. This CDR3 has 14 amino acids. Trimming took 5 bases from V and 2 from J, leaving 12 bases between them. CDR3 loop: CASSQPGAQETQYF. The CDR3 region has the DNA TGTGCCAGCAGCCAGCCGGGAGCACAAGAGACCCAGTACTTC.

This clone occurred once. The V and J genes are TRBV29-1 and TRBJ1-2; the match to TRBD1 covers 10 bases. Germline CDR1 SQVTM, CDR2 ANQGSEA. V lost 0 bases to trimming and J lost 4 bases; unmatched junction nucleotides: 5. The CDR3 is made up of 15 amino acids. The CDR3 spells CSVEDRGQGGYGYTF. Here the CDR3 DNA reads TGCAGCGTTGAAGATCGAGGACAGGGGGGCTATGGCTACACCTTC.

The V gene is TRBV2, the J gene TRBJ2-3; 9 positions match TRBD2. The germline V gene encodes CDR1 SNHLY and CDR2 FYNNEI. The CDR3 sequence is 15 residues long. V was clipped by 3 bases and J by 2 bases; unmatched bases: 3. The CDR3 loop reads CASSDSSGNTDTQYF. DNA for the CDR3: TGTGCCAGCAGTGATTCTAGCGGGAACACAGATACGCAGTATTTT.